This TCR beta chain was identified during a study of regulatory T cells in long-lasting Graves disease. Study-wide results and caveats: Clonotypes that were public and shared totalled about 2,500 in persistent patients versus 850 to 1,000 in new patients.

About this clonotype: Its antigen is undetermined.

The germline V gene encodes CDR1 SGHKS and CDR2 YYEKEE (reference sequence). The V segment lost 4 bases and the J segment 5 bases; nucleotides outside the gene matches: 8. The CDR3 has 14 residues. iRepertoire HTBI primers and Arm-PCR of CDR3 regions built TCR beta libraries. TCRdb reprocessed the multiplex PCR reads via MiXCR and lists one record per CDR3 protein. Found here are roughly 300,000 distinct CDR3 sequences, 20% to 25% of them singletons; the top ten hold approximately 60%. Sample time point: persistent/refractory GD, antithyroid drugs over 5 years with positive TRAb. Isolated PBMC RNA provided the starting material for the TCR library.

This receptor was identified in a female donor with Graves disease. The sample was peripheral blood mononuclear cells (PBMCs), taken when the disease was refractory, from a patient treated with antithyroid drugs. The chain is built from TRBV5-5 and TRBJ2-5; 7 bases map to TRBD1. CDR3 loop: CASSPRQGTETQYF. The CDR3, as DNA: TGTGCCAGCAGCCCAAGACAGGGTACGGAGACCCAGTACTTC.